This TCR beta chain was documented in a study of multiple sclerosis patients with progressive multifocal leukoencephalopathy. Sequenced by immunoSEQ multiplex PCR; TCRdb stores in-frame clones only, minus some. Here the sample spans about 30,000 clones, nearly 90% being singletons. This clone was picked up one time. This sample's time point: 5 to 6 months of natalizumab therapy. T1 marks 6 months and T2 marks 12 months of natalizumab therapy. CDR3 length: 13 residues. Trimming cost V 0 bases and J 2 bases, with 4 bases left between them. Germline V lookup: CDR1 ENHRY, CDR2 SYGVKD. Sequenced here: PBMCs, sampled from a patient treated with natalizumab. The V gene is TRBV10-3, the J gene TRBJ1-2; D unresolved. The TCR originated in a human donor with multiple sclerosis. CDR3 DNA: TGTGCCATCAGTGAGTCAGGGAACTATGGCTACACCTTC. Residues: CAISESGNYGYTF.